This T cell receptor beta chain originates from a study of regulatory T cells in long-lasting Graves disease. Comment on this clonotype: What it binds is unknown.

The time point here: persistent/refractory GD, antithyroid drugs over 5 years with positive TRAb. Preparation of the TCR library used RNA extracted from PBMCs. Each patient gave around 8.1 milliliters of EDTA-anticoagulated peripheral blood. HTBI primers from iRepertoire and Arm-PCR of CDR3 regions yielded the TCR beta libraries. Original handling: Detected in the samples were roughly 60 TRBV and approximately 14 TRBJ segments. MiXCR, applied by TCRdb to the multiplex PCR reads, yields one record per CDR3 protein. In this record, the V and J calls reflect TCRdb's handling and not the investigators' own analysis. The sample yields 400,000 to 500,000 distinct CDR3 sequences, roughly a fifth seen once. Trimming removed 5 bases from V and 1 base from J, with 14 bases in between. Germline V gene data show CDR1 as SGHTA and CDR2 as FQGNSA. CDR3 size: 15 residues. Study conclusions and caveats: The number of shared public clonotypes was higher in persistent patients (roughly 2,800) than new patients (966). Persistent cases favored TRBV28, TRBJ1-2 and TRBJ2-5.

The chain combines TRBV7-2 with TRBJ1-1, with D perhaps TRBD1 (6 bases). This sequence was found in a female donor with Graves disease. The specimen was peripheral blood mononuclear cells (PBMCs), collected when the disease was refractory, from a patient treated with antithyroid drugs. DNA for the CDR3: TGTGCCAGCAGCCAGGGGTCCTACCGGAACACTGAAGCTTTCTTT. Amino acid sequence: CASSQGSYRNTEAFF.